This entry lists 14 T cell receptor beta chains sequenced from one sample in a study of identical twins. TCRdb itself ran the 5' RACE reads through MiXCR, one entry per CDR3 protein. The sample holds around 500,000 distinct CDR3 sequences; more than 13% are singletons and the top ten take about 0.54%. This sample also belongs to another study, concerning yellow fever vaccine responses in identical twins.

The sample taken for sequencing was CD4+ T cells sorted from blood. These receptors all come from a woman younger than 30 in good health.

The rearrangement uses TRBV12-5 and TRBJ2-1; possibly TRBD2 for D (5 bases). Trimming removed 6 bases from V and 3 bases from J, with 24 bases in between. The CDR3 sequence is 18 residues long. Germline V gene sequence: CDR1 LGHNT, CDR2 FRNRAP. The CDR3 is CASGNPSKDSLGYNEQFF. DNA of the CDR3: TGTGCTAGTGGAAACCCATCTAAGGACTCCCTGGGCTACAATGAGCAGTTCTTC.

The chain couples TRBV5-1 to TRBJ2-7, with TRBD2 as a possible D gene (5 bases). Per germline, CDR1 SGHRS and CDR2 YFSETQ. V lost 0 bases to trimming and J lost 5 bases, with 12 bases between them. The CDR3 is made up of 14 amino acids. The CDR3 DNA reads TGCGCCAGCAGCTTGGCTCGGGGTAGCCACGAGCAGTACTTC. It codes for CASSLARGSHEQYF.

Notes on this clonotype: The junction does not match germline at one end; this may be a read error. The chain employs TRBV7-7 and TRBJ2-1; 15 bases match TRBD2. From germline, CDR1 is SSHAT and CDR2 FNYEAQ (reference sequence). The CDR3 has 19 residues. In DNA form, the CDR3 reads TGTGCTAGCAGCATCGGGACTAGCGGGAGGCAGAGCTCCTACAATGAGCAGTTCTTC. The encoded protein is CASSIGTSGRQSSYNEQFF.

This clonotype was recorded many times. V is TRBV29-1 and J is TRBJ2-1, with TRBD2 matching over 7 bases. The ends lost 3 bases at V and 7 bases at J; junction bases unmatched: 3. Germline assignment: CDR1 SQVTM and CDR2 ANQGSEA. The CDR3 is 12 residues long. The CDR3: CSVDQRENEQFF. The CDR3 DNA reads as TGCAGCGTTGATCAGCGGGAAAATGAGCAGTTCTTC.

The chain recombines TRBV3-1 with TRBJ2-5; D is possibly TRBD1 or TRBD2 (5 bases each). The CDR3 runs 15 residues. Germline CDR1 is LGHDT and CDR2 is YNNKEL (reference sequence). V lost 0 bases, J lost 4 bases, and 12 bases lay in between. CDR3 nucleotides: TGTGCCAGCAGCCAAGATTTTTGGGGGAGAGAGACCCAGTACTTC. Residues: CASSQDFWGRETQYF.

This chain joins TRBV20-1 and TRBJ2-2; 8 bases map to TRBD2. The CDR3 length is 15 residues. V was pared by 0 bases and J by 5 bases, with 5 bases of the junction left unmatched. CDR1 is DFQATT, CDR2 SNEGSKA, per germline (reference sequence). The CDR3 region is CSARDSGGGTGELFF. Here the CDR3 DNA reads TGCAGTGCTAGAGATTCCGGCGGGGGGACCGGGGAGCTGTTTTTT.

The sample holds a few counts of this clonotype. This chain links TRBV4-1 with TRBJ1-1; weak D call: TRBD1 (5 bases). V lost 2 bases and J 0 bases, leaving 10 bases between the germline ends. This CDR3 spans 15 amino acids. Germline values: CDR1 MGHRA, CDR2 YSYEKL. The DNA of the CDR3 is TGCGCCAGCAGCCAACTGGGGCAGGTGAACACTGAAGCTTTCTTT. It specifies CASSQLGQVNTEAFF.

This clonotype was counted at least ten times. This chain joins TRBV7-6 and TRBJ2-1; 9 nucleotides match TRBD1. In germline, CDR1 is SGHVS, CDR2 FNYEAQ. This CDR3 contains 17 residues. After removal of 2 bases from V and 4 bases from J, the junction contained 9 bases not matched to a gene. CDR3 loop: CASSLKGQGTTYNEQFF. In DNA form, the CDR3 reads TGTGCCAGCAGCTTAAAGGGACAGGGAACTACATACAATGAGCAGTTCTTC.

This rearrangement joins TRBV7-3 to TRBJ2-1, with 7 bases aligning to TRBD2. The CDR3 spans 17 residues. Germline loops: CDR1 SGHTA, CDR2 FQGTGA. V shed 0 bases and J 5 bases; nucleotides not matched to a gene: 10. The DNA for the CDR3 is TGTGCCAGCAGCTTAACAGCGGGCCCTAGCGGTCACAATGAGCAGTTCTTC. Its translation: CASSLTAGPSGHNEQFF.

This clonotype was detected a few times. The V and J genes are TRBV7-8 and TRBJ1-2, with TRBD1 matching over 7 bases. CDR1 and CDR2 (germline): SGHVS, FQNEAQ. Trimming at V came to 0 bases and at J to 10 bases, leaving 5 bases not matched to a gene. The CDR3 is 13 residues long. The CDR3 DNA is TGTGCCAGCAGCTTAGCGGGAACAGGGGACTACACCTTC. Translating it yields CASSLAGTGDYTF.

The chain links TRBV10-3 to TRBJ2-4, with 12 bases identical to TRBD2. V was clipped by 4 bases and J by 14 bases; unmatched bases: 6. Germline values: CDR1 ENHRY, CDR2 SYGVKD. The CDR3 is 13 amino acids. CDR3 DNA sequence: TGTGCCATCAGTGGAACTAGCGGGGGGTCGGAGTACTTC. Translation: CAISGTSGGSEYF.

This clonotype was observed at least ten times. V usage is TRBV5-1 and J usage is TRBJ2-2; D is possibly TRBD2 (6 bases). This CDR3 spans 13 amino acids. The germline CDR1 and CDR2 sequences are SGHRS and YFSETQ. The V end lost 5 bases, the J end lost 5 bases, and 10 bases lay between the germline ends. The CDR3 nucleotides read TGCGCCAGCAGGGGACTTATTACCGGGGAGCTGTTTTTT. Amino acids: CASRGLITGELFF.

The chain is built from TRBV30 and TRBJ2-6; D is ambiguous. The CDR3 has 14 residues. The germline CDR1 and CDR2 sequences are GTSNPN and SVGIG (reference sequence). Trimming stripped 0 bases from V and 1 base from J, with 4 bases between. The CDR3 here is CAWSVQSGANVLTF. In DNA form, the CDR3 reads TGTGCCTGGAGTGTACAGTCTGGGGCCAACGTCCTGACTTTC.

This clonotype was seen at least ten times. The rearrangement links TRBV20-1 to TRBJ1-1; D remains ambiguous. Trimming stripped 5 bases from V and 6 bases from J, with 19 bases between. Germline CDR1 reads DFQATT; CDR2 reads SNEGSKA (reference sequence). The CDR3 sequence is 14 residues long. The CDR3 spells CSAGTGRLRAEAFF. For the CDR3, the DNA is TGCAGTGCTGGAACCGGGAGACTAAGAGCTGAAGCTTTCTTT.